This TCR beta chain was recorded in a study of Graves' ophthalmopathy and Graves' hyperthyroidism. The CDR3 loop spans 14 amino acids. Amplification targeted the TCR beta CDR3 regions, with RNA transcripts as the source material. Second-round multiplex PCR came after first-round RT-PCR with HTBI primers. TCRdb passed the multiplex PCR reads through MiXCR, listing each CDR3 protein once. The sample shows over a million distinct CDR3 sequences, about 40% of them seen only once. The sequence was obtained from an adult man with Graves' hyperthyroidism. The V and J genes are TRBV3-2 and TRBJ2-7. TRBV3-2 is deemed a pseudogene. Source material: peripheral blood or thyroid tissue (not recorded which). CDR3 region: CASSPGNQVDEQYF. In nucleotides, the CDR3 is TGTGCCAGCAGCCCGGGGAACCAAGTGGACGAGCAGTACTTC.